Listed here are 26 T cell receptor beta chains from one sample, sequenced in a study of blood T cell repertoires in COVID-19. Generated by immunoSEQ multiplex PCR, the TCRdb table keeps only in-frame clones and is missing some. The data contain some 100,000 clones, about 85% of them seen just once; the ten biggest clones take up 4% to 5.5%. The sequencing sample was made of peripheral blood. The receptors come from a man between 60 and 75 years old with acute or convalescent COVID-19.

V gene TRBV4-1 combines with J gene TRBJ2-5; 9 bases agree with TRBD2. CDR3 length: 17 residues. CDR1 MGHRA and CDR2 YSYEKL come from the germline V gene. V lost 0 bases to trimming and J lost 4 bases; unmatched junction nucleotides: 9. CDR3 residues: CASSQDPAGGPRETQYF. In DNA form, the CDR3 reads TGCGCCAGCAGCCAAGATCCCGCGGGGGGGCCCCGAGAGACCCAGTACTTC.

V gene TRBV28 combines with J gene TRBJ2-7, with TRBD1 identical over 8 bases. This CDR3 spans 17 amino acids. Germline V gene sequence: CDR1 MDHEN, CDR2 SYDVKM. V lost 8 bases to trimming and J lost 0 bases; unmatched junction nucleotides: 15. The CDR3 region is CASPHFFGDRSSYEQYF. CDR3 in DNA: TGTGCCAGCCCTCACTTTTTCGGGGACAGGAGCTCCTACGAGCAGTACTTC.

The J gene is TRBJ1-1, the V gene TRBV4-3, with D perhaps TRBD1 (5 bases). The germline gives CDR1 LGHNA, CDR2 YSLEER. The CDR3 loop spans 14 amino acids. Trimming pared 5 bases from V and 1 base from J, leaving 11 bases between. CDR3: CASSYHTGNTEAFF. In DNA form, the CDR3 reads TGCGCCAGCAGCTACCATACAGGGAACACTGAAGCTTTCTTT.

The chain carries TRBV6-5 and TRBJ1-1; TRBD1 is a possible D gene (5 bases). This CDR3 contains 13 residues. CDR1 is MNHEY, CDR2 SVGAGI, per germline. V gave up 5 bases and J gave up 7 bases, with 14 bases separating them. The CDR3 nucleotides read TGTGCCAGCAGTCCCCAGGGATTTTATGAAGCTTTCTTT. This translates into CASSPQGFYEAFF.

J is TRBJ2-3 and V is TRBV19; 8 bases map to TRBD1. Per the germline V gene, CDR1 is LNHDA and CDR2 is SQIVND (reference sequence). The CDR3 totals 14 residues. Germline trimming cut 5 bases from V and 2 bases from J; bases unmatched to any gene: 3. CDR3 coding DNA: TGTGCCAGTAGTTTGGACAGGGCCACAGATACGCAGTATTTT. It codes for CASSLDRATDTQYF.

As DNA, the CDR3 is TGTGCCACGGGGGGAACCACAGATACGCAGTATTTT. The encoded protein is CATGGTTDTQYF. This chain links TRBV24-1 with TRBJ2-3, with a tentative D call TRBD2 (6 bases). Germline-derived CDR1 and CDR2 are KGHDR and SFDVKD. V lost 10 bases to trimming and J lost 2 bases, with 9 bases between them. The CDR3 length is 12 residues.

This clone appeared once. V gene TRBV5-1 combines with J gene TRBJ2-1; tentative D call: TRBD1 (6 bases). Germline values: CDR1 SGHRS, CDR2 YFSETQ. Trimming left V 4 bases short and J 9 bases short, with 17 bases between. The CDR3 sequence is 14 residues long. The CDR3: CASSETGLSGEQFF. DNA of the CDR3: TGCGCCAGCAGCGAGACAGGTTTAAGCGGTGAGCAGTTCTTC.

The V and J genes are TRBV9 and TRBJ1-1; 11 bases are shared with TRBD1. CDR1 SGDLS and CDR2 YYNGEE come from the germline V gene. This CDR3 comprises 15 residues. Unmatched junction bases numbered 5, after V lost 3 bases and J lost 4 bases. The CDR3 region is CASSAWTGGLTEAFF. The CDR3 nucleotides are TGTGCCAGCAGCGCCTGGACAGGGGGCCTCACTGAAGCTTTCTTT.

The rearrangement joins TRBV5-1 to TRBJ2-7; TRBD1 might be the D (5 bases). Germline CDR1 reads SGHRS; CDR2 reads YFSETQ. This CDR3 spans 13 amino acids. Between the trimmed V and J ends, which lost 5 bases and 1 base, there was a span of 10 bases. The CDR3 sequence: CASRVQVSYEQYF. CDR3 coding DNA: TGCGCCAGCAGAGTACAGGTTTCCTACGAGCAGTACTTC.

In this sample, this clone turned up a few times. This chain uses TRBV3-1 (or the pseudogene TRBV3-2) with TRBJ2-1; 11 nucleotides align to TRBD2. CDR1 is LGHDT, CDR2 YNNKEL, per germline (reference sequence). Trimming cost V 2 bases and J 10 bases; bases outside gene matches: 1. The CDR3 runs 13 residues. For the CDR3, the DNA is TGTGCCAGCAGCCAACTAGCGGGGGGAGAGCAGTTCTTC. Translated, it gives CASSQLAGGEQFF.

The rearrangement links TRBV5-4 to TRBJ1-6; D is possibly TRBD1 (6 bases). Germline CDR1 is SGHNT and CDR2 is YYREEE (reference sequence). This CDR3 comprises 14 residues. V lost 2 bases and J lost 5, with 8 bases in between. The CDR3 region is CASSLGQNNSPLHF. DNA of the CDR3: TGTGCCAGCAGCTTAGGACAGAATAATTCACCCCTCCACTTT.

This clone is a singleton in its sample. V usage is TRBV4-2 and J usage is TRBJ1-1; 7 bases align to TRBD1. The CDR3 has 16 amino acids. Germline CDR1 and CDR2: LGHNA and YNFKEQ. V trimming: 4 bases; J trimming: 0 bases; junction bases outside the gene matches: 8. The CDR3 DNA is TGTGCCAGCAGCCTAAGACAGGGAAGTATGAACACTGAAGCTTTCTTT. Translation gives CASSLRQGSMNTEAFF.

The sample holds many counts of this clone. CDR3 region: CASSQDSTSGGRVGTQYF. The CDR3 DNA sequence: TGCGCCAGCAGCCAAGATTCCACTAGCGGGGGTCGGGTGGGGACCCAGTACTTC. This rearrangement joins TRBV4-1 to TRBJ2-5, with 11 bases that match TRBD2. There are 18 residues in the CDR3. Losses at the gene ends were 0 bases for V and 7 bases for J; bases not matched to a gene: 13. From germline, CDR1 is MGHRA and CDR2 YSYEKL.

The rearrangement joins TRBV7-9 to TRBJ2-7; 11 bases are a match to TRBD1. The CDR3 has 17 amino acids. J gave up 3 bases and V 5 bases, and 12 bases lay outside the gene matches. Germline V CDR1 and CDR2: SEHNR, FQNEAQ (reference sequence). CDR3 protein: CASSPPEAGTGGYEQYF. The CDR3 coding sequence is TGTGCCAGCAGCCCCCCCGAGGCGGGGACAGGGGGCTACGAGCAGTACTTC.

The chain has TRBV11-3 and TRBJ2-1; 8 bases are shared with TRBD2. CDR1 and CDR2 (germline): SGHNT, YENEEA. J lost 7 bases, V lost 5 bases, and 13 bases had no gene match. There are 16 residues in the CDR3. The CDR3 here is CASSRSSGKGWNEQFF. The CDR3 coding sequence is TGTGCCAGCAGCCGAAGTAGCGGGAAGGGGTGGAATGAGCAGTTCTTC. The full variable domain, in which reference TRBV11-3 and TRBJ2-1 provide the parts outside the CDR3, is EAGVVQSPRYKIIEKKQPVAFWCNPISGHNTLYWYLQNLGQGPELLIRYENEEAVDDSQLPKDRFSAERLKGVDSTLKIQPAELGDSAVYLCASSRSSGKGWNEQFFGPGTRLTVL.

This chain joins TRBV2 and TRBJ1-1, with D perhaps matching TRBD1 (6 bases). Trimming left V 1 base short and J 0 bases short, with 21 bases between. The CDR3 runs to 19 residues. Germline assignment: CDR1 SNHLY and CDR2 FYNNEI. This CDR3 is CASSEVKGTRGFMNTEAFF. The CDR3, as DNA: TGTGCCAGCAGTGAAGTTAAGGGGACGAGGGGGTTCATGAACACTGAAGCTTTCTTT.

In its sample, this clone was seen once. V and J are TRBV6-5 and TRBJ2-3, with D possibly TRBD2 on 7 matching bases. Per germline, CDR1 MNHEY and CDR2 SVGAGI. CDR3 length: 16 residues. V lost 1 base and J 6 bases, leaving 17 bases between the germline ends. This CDR3 reads CASSYLSRGGPDTQYF. As DNA, the CDR3 is TGTGCCAGCAGTTACTTGTCGAGGGGGGGCCCCGATACGCAGTATTTT.

This sequence joins TRBV6-5 and TRBJ1-5; D is perhaps TRBD1 (6 bases). V dropped 6 bases and J dropped 5 bases, with 17 bases sitting between them. CDR1 MNHEY and CDR2 SVGAGI come from the germline V gene. The CDR3 is 15 residues long. The CDR3 nucleotides read TGTGCCAGCAGCCTTGGCCAGGGGTGGGATCAGCCCCAGCATTTT. As protein: CASSLGQGWDQPQHF.

J is TRBJ1-5 and V is TRBV18, with D unclear. CDR1 and CDR2 from the germline V gene are KGHSH and LQKENI. The CDR3 sequence is 15 residues long. Trimming removed 0 bases from V and 8 bases from J, with 14 bases in between. The CDR3 sequence is CASSPPGLVSEPQHF. CDR3 DNA sequence: TGTGCCAGCTCACCACCGGGCTTGGTTTCAGAGCCCCAGCATTTT.

This clone was seen more than once but under ten times. This chain links TRBV4-3 with TRBJ1-5; 7 bases are a match to TRBD1. The ends lost 0 bases at V and 3 bases at J; junction bases unmatched: 5. CDR3 length: 16 amino acids. The germline V gene has CDR1 LGHNA and CDR2 YSLEER. CDR3 nucleotide sequence: TGCGCCAGCAGCCAAGATAGGACAGGATTCAATCAGCCCCAGCATTTT. As protein: CASSQDRTGFNQPQHF.

The V and J genes are TRBV7-2 and TRBJ2-3; 9 positions match TRBD1. The V gene's germline CDR1 is SGHTA and CDR2 FQGNSA. The CDR3 is made up of 16 amino acids. V was pared by 2 bases and J by 5 bases, with 8 bases of the junction left unmatched. CDR3 loop: CASSLLKTGGLDTQYF. CDR3 coding DNA: TGTGCCAGCAGCTTATTAAAAACAGGGGGCTTAGATACGCAGTATTTT.

V is TRBV7-8 and J is TRBJ2-2; 9 bases map to TRBD1. The germline gives CDR1 SGHVS, CDR2 FQNEAQ. The length of the CDR3 is 16 residues. The ends lost 5 bases at V and 5 bases at J; junction bases unmatched: 9. Here the CDR3 DNA reads TGTGCCAGCAGCCAAACAGGGGGCATTAGTACCGGGGAGCTGTTTTTT. Translated: CASSQTGGISTGELFF.

The V gene is TRBV5-8, the J gene TRBJ1-5; D unclear. The CDR3 is 15 residues long. The germline V gene has CDR1 SGHTS and CDR2 YDEGEE. Between the trimmed V and J ends, which lost 1 base and 0 bases, there was a span of 8 bases. The CDR3 DNA is TGTGCCAGCAGCTTGTCCAGTTATAGCAATCAGCCCCAGCATTTT. Translation: CASSLSSYSNQPQHF.

The chain joins TRBV25-1 to TRBJ1-6; TRBD1 matches 7 bases. Germline V lookup: CDR1 MGHDK, CDR2 SYGVNS. CDR3 size: 15 residues. V shed 5 bases, J shed 10 bases, and the junction held 11 bases outside the gene matches. The CDR3 reads CASSTNRGMTSPLHF. Here the CDR3 DNA reads TGTGCCAGCAGTACCAACAGGGGAATGACATCACCCCTCCACTTT. Based on the CDR3 plus reference TRBV25-1 and TRBJ1-6, the full variable domain is EADIYQTPRYLVIGTGKKITLECSQTMGHDKMYWYQQDPGMELHLIHYSYGVNSTEKGDLSSESTVSRIRTEHFPLTLESARPSHTSQYLCASSTNRGMTSPLHFGNGTRLTVT.

The genes are TRBV4-3 and TRBJ2-7, with 10 bases lining up with TRBD2. The CDR3 has 17 residues. V was pared by 1 base and J by 2 bases, with 8 bases of the junction left unmatched. The germline gives CDR1 LGHNA, CDR2 YSLEER. DNA of the CDR3: TGCGCCAGCAGCCAAGGGGGACTAGCGATGGATCCCTACGAGCAGTACTTC. Amino acid sequence: CASSQGGLAMDPYEQYF.

This clone appeared a single time. This sequence joins TRBV30 and TRBJ1-5; TRBD1 agrees at 9 bases. V was pared by 4 bases and J by 3 bases, with 7 bases of the junction left unmatched. The CDR3 sequence is 15 residues long. Germline V gene sequence: CDR1 GTSNPN, CDR2 SVGIG (reference sequence). CDR3 nucleotides: TGTGCCTGGAAAACCGGGACAGGGCCCAATCAGCCCCAGCATTTT. Its protein product is CAWKTGTGPNQPQHF.